The text below deals with one T cell receptor beta chain. Its antigen is still unknown. There are no base qualities to consult, and no much larger clone falls within one base. The germline V end is reduced by 10 bases and the J end by 4 bases; junction bases left unmatched: 7. CDR1 and CDR2 are drawn from the germline V gene: SGHVS, FQNEAQ. The CDR3 spans 12 residues, from the cysteine through the phenylalanine. The kept DNA is CDR3 alone, 36 bases in frame from the first base. This sample was taken from a study of blood T cell repertoires in COVID-19 (dated by TCRdb to 2019 to 2021). As for the study more broadly: The collaborator samples originated in the United States, Italy and Spain and spanned the acute and convalescent phases of COVID-19. The prospective study material was composed of cDNA or gDNA derived from T cells, B-cell-depleted T cells, or PBMCs. Deeply sampled blood TCRbeta repertoires from subjects exposed to, actively infected with, or recovered from COVID-19 were included in the dataset. A freely available public database, intended as a resource for researchers studying the immune response to SARS-CoV-2, is where the repertoires were released. Samples came from the ongoing ImmuneRACE study (first 160 participants) plus 1,254 subjects from 6 global collaborators. Nearly every sample came with metadata listing a de-identified subject ID, COVID-19 status, age in years and sex. HLA class I and class II types, where available, came from metadata supplied by the sample provider rather than from assay-based typing. Broader findings and caveats from the paper: The quantity of clinical and demographic metadata differed by source and by participant and was supplied without curation.

One collaborating source in Seattle enrolled patients during active infection and followed them longitudinally through the course of disease. The collaborating institutions used their own protocols to collect whole blood in K2EDTA tubes. Collaborator samples were shipped for TCRbeta analysis as frozen whole blood, isolated PBMCs, or DNA extracted from either sample type. TCRbeta CDR3 regions were amplified from genomic DNA by means of the immunoSEQ Assay, a bias-controlled multiplex PCR. The published analysis was carried out like this. The number of nucleated cells in each sample was estimated from the amplification of reference gene primers within the assay. To quantify the absolute abundance of each unique TCRbeta CDR3 rearrangement, sequence reads were collapsed and filtered. For each sample, productive Simpson clonality was calculated as the square root of Simpson's diversity index over productive rearrangements. This immuneACCESS table, as held by TCRdb, lists in-frame sequences with V and J called but not all clones. Of the missing ones, under half trace to an unresolved V gene in checked studies; the others have no known cause. That table is the source of V, J and clone size, and D and trimming were worked out from the DNA. For this sample there are about 200,000 clones; 70% to 80% appear just once. The ten top clones hold around 5.4% of the sample.

The sequence came from a woman aged 40 to 49 with COVID-19, enrolled during active disease. The rearrangement combines TRBV7-8 with TRBJ2-7; 7 central nucleotides agree with TRBD1. Specimen: peripheral blood. CDR3 reads: CATNQGVYEQYF. In nucleotide form, the sequence is TGTGCCACAAATCAGGGGGTTTACGAGCAGTACTTC.